This T cell receptor beta chain was sequenced during a study of blood T cell repertoires in COVID-19. Study in general: T cells, B-cell-depleted T cells, or PBMCs supplied cDNA or gDNA.

Donors in Cohort 3 counted as recovered after two negative PCRs, clearance, or symptom resolution. Authors' analysis steps: Reference gene primer amplification gave estimated nucleated cell counts. The assay was immunoSEQ multiplex PCR, and TCRdb's table has in-frame clones only and misses some. That table supplies the V and J calls and clone size; D and trimming were determined from the DNA. This table has roughly 500,000 clones, over 75% appearing once. The TCR comes from a middle-aged woman who had recovered from COVID-19. Material: PBMCs or T cells enriched from blood (not recorded which).

The CDR3 nucleotides read TGTGCCACCAGTGATACGACAGGGGACCTGTACAATGAGCAGTTCTTC. Its translation is CATSDTTGDLYNEQFF. The chain links TRBV24-1 to TRBJ2-1; 8 bases are shared with TRBD1. The CDR3 has 16 amino acids. Germline loops: CDR1 KGHDR, CDR2 SFDVKD. V was clipped by 3 bases and J by 4 bases; unmatched bases: 7.